In this sample, the clone carrying this T cell receptor (beta chain) turned up once. CDR3 length: 12 residues. Germline V CDR1 and CDR2: MNHEY, SMNVEV (reference sequence). V lost 5 bases to trimming and J lost 8 bases; unmatched junction nucleotides: 2. These data come from a study of technical replicates of blood from several donors. Produced via immunoSEQ multiplex PCR; TCRdb's table is partial and in-frame only. This table holds approximately 73,000 clones, around 90% found once. This clonotype originated in a human donor in good health. This chain uses TRBV27 with TRBJ1-5; the match to TRBD1 covers 8 bases. The material sequenced was T cells isolated from PBMCs. The CDR3, as DNA: TGTGCCAGCAGTGACAGGGGAGAGCCCCAGCATTTT. As protein: CASSDRGEPQHF.